This entry lists 29 T cell receptor beta chains sequenced from one sample in a study of metastatic and nonmetastatic thyroid tumors. TCRdb re-clonotyped the PCR reads through MiXCR. The sample lists about 29,000 clones; roughly 17% were seen once. All patients were treatment-naive before thyroid surgery. Sequences were obtained from blood. The receptor set was obtained from a female donor with papillary thyroid cancer or a benign thyroid nodule (not recorded which). Some clones in this sample may be carry-over from other donors' samples.

This clone has only a few counts. The rearrangement uses TRBV28 and TRBJ2-7; D gene unclear. The germline CDR1 and CDR2 sequences are MDHEN and SYDVKM. CDR3 length: 13 residues. V lost 8 bases to trimming and J lost 4 bases, with 15 bases between them. For the CDR3, the DNA is TGTGCCAGCGGCACGCAGGTACTTTACGAGCAGTACTTC. Amino acid sequence: CASGTQVLYEQYF.

The chain recombines TRBV11-3 with TRBJ2-7; no reliable D call. The CDR3 totals 15 residues. Germline V lookup: CDR1 SGHNT, CDR2 YENEEA. Trimming shortened V by 4 bases and J by 0 bases, and 13 bases separated the two germline ends. This CDR3 reads CASSSASRGSYEQYF. The CDR3 region has the DNA TGTGCCAGCAGCTCGGCATCTCGAGGCTCCTACGAGCAGTACTTC.

By frequency in the sample, this clone is medium-sized. The chain is built from TRBV6-2 or TRBV6-3 and TRBJ2-7; 12 nucleotides agree with TRBD2. Germline V gene lookup returns CDR1 MNHEY and CDR2 SVGEGT. After removal of 7 bases from V and 2 bases from J, the junction contained 3 bases not matched to a gene. This CDR3 is built from 14 residues. The CDR3 coding sequence is TGTGCCAGCACCAGACTAGCGGGGGCCTACGAGCAGTACTTC. It yields the protein CASTRLAGAYEQYF.

This clone was found a few times. The V call is TRBV6-1, the J call TRBJ2-1; D not certain. CDR3 size: 14 residues. CDR1 and CDR2 (germline): MNHNS, SASEGT. The V and J ends lost 6 bases and 3 bases respectively, with 12 bases between them. Written as DNA, the CDR3 is TGTGCCAGCAGATTAGCCGGATTCTACAATGAGCAGTTCTTC. This translates into CASRLAGFYNEQFF.

This clone was counted ten times or more. Possible read error: a much larger clone is one base away. Other DNA sequences in the sample encode the same CDR3. The chain recombines TRBV19 with TRBJ2-2; no firm D call. The germline V gene has CDR1 LNHDA and CDR2 SQIVND (reference sequence). CDR3 length: 13 residues. The CDR3 DNA reads as TGTGCTAGTACTCCCTTCAACACCGGGGAGCTGTTTTTT. Its protein product is CASTPFNTGELFF.

In its sample, this clone was seen a few times. The chain carries TRBV6-1 and TRBJ2-7, with TRBD2 as a possible D gene (5 bases). V lost 8 bases to trimming and J lost 5 bases, with 10 bases between them. The length of the CDR3 is 11 residues. The germline V gene encodes CDR1 MNHNS and CDR2 SASEGT. This chain's CDR3 is CASSPGDEQYF. The CDR3 coding sequence is TGTGCCAGCTCGCCCGGGGACGAGCAGTACTTC.

To note about this clone: The conserved phenylalanine or tryptophan is not found at the CDR3 terminus, so this likely reflects a read error. The chain couples TRBV6-4 to TRBJ2-3; weak D call: TRBD1 (6 bases). The CDR3 covers 16 residues. Per germline, CDR1 MRHNA and CDR2 SNTAGT. The V and J ends lost 5 bases and 4 bases respectively, with 19 bases between them. The CDR3, as DNA: TGTGCCAGCAGTACTGGGTGGACAGTCTCGGCAGATACGCAGTATTCT. As protein: CASSTGWTVSADTQYS.

With respect to this clone: One junction end disagrees with the germline gene, perhaps due to a read error. The chain has TRBV20-1 and TRBJ1-5, with TRBD1 identical over 8 bases. CDR1 and CDR2 (germline): DFQATT, SNEGSKA (reference sequence). CDR3 length equals 14 residues. CDR3 in DNA: TGCAGTGCGGAGGTAGGACAGGGCCGACAGCCACAGCATTTT. As protein: CSAEVGQGRQPQHF.

Ten or more counts support this clone. The chain combines TRBV27 with TRBJ2-1; D might be TRBD2 (6 bases). V gave up 4 bases and J gave up 4 bases, with 11 bases separating them. Per the germline V gene, CDR1 is MNHEY and CDR2 is SMNVEV (reference sequence). The CDR3 has 14 amino acids. The CDR3 protein is CASSSGLTYNEQFF. CDR3 coding DNA: TGTGCCAGCAGTTCCGGACTAACGTACAATGAGCAGTTCTTC.

As to this clone: The junction shows a germline mismatch at one end, possibly a read error. This chain joins TRBV9 and TRBJ2-1; the match to TRBD2 covers 9 bases. Germline V gene data show CDR1 as SGDLS and CDR2 as YYNGEE. The CDR3 is 15 residues long. Here the CDR3 reads CASSSGLASYNEQLF. CDR3 sequence (DNA): TGTGCCAGCAGCTCCGGACTAGCGTCCTACAATGAGCAGCTCTTC. The full variable domain, its missing parts supplied by reference TRBV9 and TRBJ2-1, is DSGVTQTPKHLITATGQRVTLRCSPRSGDLSVYWYQQSLDQGLQFLIQYYNGEERAKGNILERFSAQQFPDLHSELNLSSLELGDSALYFCASSSGLASYNEQLFGPGTRLTVL.

This clone was recorded at least ten times. The chain recombines TRBV9 with TRBJ1-1; D gene unclear. V dropped 1 base and J dropped 6 bases, with 10 bases sitting between them. There are 13 residues in the CDR3. In germline, CDR1 is SGDLS, CDR2 YYNGEE. CDR3 amino acids: CASSVLGGAEAFF. For the CDR3, the DNA is TGTGCCAGCAGCGTACTGGGAGGAGCTGAAGCTTTCTTT. Complete variable domain (other parts from reference TRBV9 and TRBJ1-1): DSGVTQTPKHLITATGQRVTLRCSPRSGDLSVYWYQQSLDQGLQFLIQYYNGEERAKGNILERFSAQQFPDLHSELNLSSLELGDSALYFCASSVLGGAEAFFGQGTRLTVV.

The table lists this clone with many counts. V gene TRBV5-1 combines with J gene TRBJ1-4; D not resolved. There are 17 residues in the CDR3. Per germline, CDR1 SGHRS and CDR2 YFSETQ. V was clipped by 4 bases and J by 0 bases, with 16 bases between them. The CDR3 region is CASSRGFDLTTNEKLFF. The CDR3 nucleotides read TGCGCCAGCAGCCGGGGATTTGACCTTACAACTAATGAAAAACTGTTTTTT.

This clone is medium-sized (0.01 to 0.1%) by share. The rearrangement joins TRBV28 to TRBJ2-1, with 8 positions matching TRBD2. J gave up 3 bases and V 8 bases, and 12 bases lay outside the gene matches. CDR3 length: 16 residues. Germline CDR1 MDHEN, CDR2 SYDVKM. The CDR3 region has the DNA TGTGCCAGCGGGTTCAACCAGCGGGAGCACTACAATGAGCAGTTCTTC. Encoded protein: CASGFNQREHYNEQFF.

In this sample, this clone turned up many times. The chain carries TRBV11-2 and TRBJ2-1; D gene uncertain. The V end was cut by 7 bases, the J end by 2 bases, with 12 bases between. The CDR3 totals 14 residues. Germline CDR1 and CDR2: SGHAT and FQNNGV. The CDR3 region has the DNA TGTGCCAGCAAGAGTAAATCTACCTACAATGAGCAGTTCTTC. Encoded protein: CASKSKSTYNEQFF.

This clone is medium-sized by share. The CDR3 coding sequence is TGTGCCAGCAGCCACCCCCGGACAGGAGAGTTGGCTAACTATGGCTACACCTTC. It codes for CASSHPRTGELANYGYTF. V gene TRBV7-2 combines with J gene TRBJ1-2, with 7 bases aligning to TRBD1. This CDR3 spans 18 amino acids. V shed 5 bases and J 0 bases; nucleotides not matched to a gene: 15. Germline V lookup: CDR1 SGHTA, CDR2 FQGNSA. The full variable domain, rest sourced from reference TRBV7-2 and TRBJ1-2, is GAGVSQSPSNKVTEKGKDVELRCDPISGHTALYWYRQSLGQGLEFLIYFQGNSAPDKSGLPSDRFSAERTGGSVSTLTIQRTQQEDSAVYLCASSHPRTGELANYGYTFGSGTRLTVV.

This clone has ten or more counts. The chain employs TRBV15 and TRBJ2-1; 8 bases line up with TRBD2. Germline loops: CDR1 LNHNV, CDR2 YYDKDF (reference sequence). The CDR3 runs to 14 residues. The V and J ends lost 8 bases and 0 bases, in that order; junction bases with no gene match: 3. The CDR3 region is CATESGSSYNEQFF. In nucleotides, the CDR3 is TGTGCCACCGAAAGCGGGAGCTCCTACAATGAGCAGTTCTTC.

This clone was detected ten times or more. The chain recombines TRBV29-1 with TRBJ1-2; possibly TRBD1 for D (5 bases). This CDR3 has 14 amino acids. Germline lookup yields CDR1 SQVTM and CDR2 ANQGSEA. V was trimmed by 0 bases and J by 4 bases, leaving 12 bases between them. As DNA, the CDR3 is TGCAGCGTTGAAGACCCAGGGATCGGCTATGGCTACACCTTC. This encodes CSVEDPGIGYGYTF.

In its sample, this clone was seen a few times. One end of the junction is discordant with germline, which a read error may explain. The chain joins TRBV12-3 or TRBV12-4 to TRBJ2-3, with D hard to call. The CDR3 consists of 13 residues. The CDR3 is CARSLLLTDTQYF. DNA for the CDR3: TGTGCCAGAAGTTTACTACTCACAGATACGCAGTATTTT.

This clone was observed at least ten times. This rearrangement joins TRBV5-1 to TRBJ2-2, with TRBD2 as a possible D gene (6 bases). Trimming took 1 base from V and 1 from J, leaving 8 bases between them. CDR1 and CDR2 (germline): SGHRS, YFSETQ. This CDR3 region has 15 residues. The CDR3 sequence: CASSLTSQNTGELFF. The CDR3 nucleotides are TGCGCCAGCAGCTTGACTAGCCAGAACACCGGGGAGCTGTTTTTT.

This clone was counted at least ten times. The V gene is TRBV19, the J gene TRBJ2-1, with D uncertain. The V and J ends lost 3 bases and 5 bases respectively, with 5 bases between them. CDR1 LNHDA and CDR2 SQIVND come from the germline V gene (reference sequence). This CDR3 is built from 12 residues. The CDR3 bases are TGTGCCAGTAGTATCGGCAACAATGAGCAGTTCTTC. Translating it yields CASSIGNNEQFF.

This clone was counted many times. V usage is TRBV5-1 and J usage is TRBJ2-7; D is uncertain. V lost 0 bases and J lost 5, with 15 bases in between. CDR1 SGHRS and CDR2 YFSETQ come from the germline V gene. This CDR3 spans 15 amino acids. The CDR3: CASSLGASYGNEQYF. As DNA, the CDR3 is TGCGCCAGCAGCTTGGGGGCTTCGTACGGTAACGAGCAGTACTTC.

V is TRBV7-8 and J is TRBJ1-1; no definite D call. CDR1 and CDR2 from the germline V gene are SGHVS and FQNEAQ. V lost 5 bases and J lost 1, with 8 bases in between. There are 13 residues in the CDR3. CDR3 sequence: CASSVYSNTEAFF. The DNA of the CDR3 is TGTGCCAGCAGCGTGTATTCGAACACTGAAGCTTTCTTT.

This clone is medium-sized. This chain links TRBV11-1 with TRBJ2-7; the D gene could be TRBD1 or TRBD2 (5 bases each). V gave up 4 bases and J gave up 3 bases, with 10 bases separating them. The CDR3 extends over 13 amino acids. The germline V gene encodes CDR1 SGHAT and CDR2 FQDESV (reference sequence). The CDR3 DNA reads TGTGCCAGCAGCTACCGGGACCACTACGAGCAGTACTTC. Its protein product is CASSYRDHYEQYF.

This clone was seen many times. Other DNA sequences in this sample translate to the same CDR3. CDR3 bases: TGTGCCAGCAGCCAAGTTGGGGGCCTGGAGACCCAGTACTTC. This encodes CASSQVGGLETQYF. The rearrangement uses TRBV14 and TRBJ2-5; TRBD1 is a possible D gene (6 bases). From germline, CDR1 is SGHDN and CDR2 FVKESK. The V gene lost 1 base and the J gene lost 5 bases, with 11 bases spanning the gap. The CDR3 is 14 amino acids.

In this sample, this clone turned up many times. This chain connects TRBV7-9 to TRBJ2-1; D perhaps matches TRBD2 (6 bases). Germline lookup yields CDR1 SEHNR and CDR2 FQNEAQ (reference sequence). CDR3 length equals 14 residues. V lost 5 bases and J 9 bases, leaving 17 bases between the germline ends. For the CDR3, the DNA is TGTGCCAGCAGCCCCGGGCCCACCGGGAGTGAGCAGTTCTTC. Its protein product is CASSPGPTGSEQFF.

This clone was detected ten times or more. The chain joins TRBV20-1 to TRBJ2-1; D not certain. Germline CDR1 reads DFQATT; CDR2 reads SNEGSKA (reference sequence). V shed 5 bases and J shed 0 bases, with 8 bases lying between them. The CDR3 has 13 amino acids. The CDR3 DNA sequence: TGCAGTGCTGTAGGGTCCTCCTACAATGAGCAGTTCTTC. It specifies CSAVGSSYNEQFF.

This clone was counted a few times. CDR3 in DNA: TGTGCCAGCAGCTTAAGTCCGTTGCAGTACTTC. Translated, it gives CASSLSPLQYF. The gene calls are TRBV28 and TRBJ2-7, with unresolved D. Per the germline V gene, CDR1 is MDHEN and CDR2 is SYDVKM. The CDR3 sequence is 11 residues long. Trimming removed 6 bases from V and 9 bases from J, with 12 bases in between.

This clone was seen repeatedly, ten times or more. This sequence joins TRBV12-3 or TRBV12-4 and TRBJ1-5; 7 bases map to TRBD1. The CDR3 is made up of 17 amino acids. After removal of 6 bases from V and 4 bases from J, the junction contained 15 bases not matched to a gene. CDR3 bases: TGTGCCAGCAGCTACACAGGGGTTGTTACCCAAAATCAGCCCCAGCATTTT. Its translation is CASSYTGVVTQNQPQHF.

This clone was counted between two and nine times. The rearrangement joins TRBV6-1 to TRBJ2-1; 8 bases are a match to TRBD1. V trimming: 5 bases; J trimming: 9 bases; junction bases outside the gene matches: 15. The CDR3 extends over 16 amino acids. The germline gives CDR1 MNHNS, CDR2 SASEGT. CDR3 sequence: CASSLIPGQAVGEQFF. In nucleotides, the CDR3 is TGTGCCAGCAGTCTAATACCGGGACAGGCGGTTGGTGAGCAGTTCTTC.